Listed below are T cell receptor beta chains from one sample, sequenced in a study of blood T cells in healthy people across ages. TCRdb reanalysed the 5' RACE reads using MiXCR and keeps one entry per CDR3 protein. The data contain 1.5 million to 2 million distinct CDR3 sequences, 34% of them singletons. Specimen: blood. The source is a woman in her twenties or thirties in good health. The CDR3 runs from the conserved cysteine through the conserved F or W. D genes are given only for firm matches. Part of the rows lack a size; the others show once, few, many or a class for expanded clones.

V	J	D	size	DNA	CDR3
TRBV7-9	TRBJ1-1	TRBD1	NA	TGTGCCAGCAGCTACCGGGACAGGAACACTGAAGCTTTCTTT	CASSYRDRNTEAFF
TRBV4-1	TRBJ2-1	TRBD2	NA	TGCGCCAGCAGCCCCGGGGGGCTAGCGGGAGACGATGAGCAGTTCTTC	CASSPGGLAGDDEQFF
TRBV28	TRBJ2-1	TRBD2	NA	TGTGCCAGCAGTCAACGGTGGCTAGCGGGTTACAATGGGCAGTTCTTC	CASSQRWLAGYNGQFF
TRBV10-2	TRBJ2-5	NA	NA	TGCGCCAGCAGTGAGTCTTCGAGAGTGAAGACCCAGTACTTC	CASSESSRVKTQYF
TRBV6-1	TRBJ2-7	NA	many	TGTGCCAGCAGTGAAATGACAGACTGGCCCTACGAGCAGTACTTC	CASSEMTDWPYEQYF
TRBV7-3	TRBJ2-3	TRBD2	few	TGTGCCAGCAGGCCCGGGACTAACCGCCCGCGGGATGAAGATTCGCAGTATTTT	CASRPGTNRPRDEDSQYF
TRBV20-1	TRBJ2-7	TRBD1	many	TGCAGTGCTGGACAGGCCCTCTCCTACGAGCAGTACTTC	CSAGQALSYEQYF
TRBV12-5	TRBJ2-1	NA	few	TGTGCTAGTGGTCCTGGAGGGCCGGGCAATGAGCAGTTCTTC	CASGPGGPGNEQFF
TRBV11-2	TRBJ2-3	NA	NA	TGTGCCAGCAGCTTAGTCGCGAGCCCAGGCACAGATACGCAGTATTTT	CASSLVASPGTDTQYF
TRBV2	TRBJ2-7	TRBD1	few	TGTGCCAGCAGAAGACTGGGACAGGGGGCTGAGGAGCAGTACTTC	CASRRLGQGAEEQYF
TRBV7-6	TRBJ1-1	NA	NA	TGTGCCAGCAGCCCATCGGGGGGGCAGGGCACTGAAGCTTTCTTT	CASSPSGGQGTEAFF
TRBV28	TRBJ2-7	NA	NA	TGTGTCATTCCGGCCAATTCTGTTTACGAGCAGTACTTC	CVIPANSVYEQYF
TRBV20-1	TRBJ2-5	TRBD1	NA	TGCAGTGCTAGCAGGGGGCGGCAAGAGGCCCAGTACTTC	CSASRGRQEAQYF
TRBV11-2	TRBJ1-1	TRBD1	NA	TGTGCCAGCAGCTTGGACAGGGGCCGTTCGAGGAACACTGAAGCTTTCTTT	CASSLDRGRSRNTEAFF
TRBV12-3/TRBV12-4	TRBJ2-1	TRBD2	many	TGTGCCAGCAGTCCAGGACTAGCAGTCAATGAGCAGTTCTTC	CASSPGLAVNEQFF
TRBV4-2	TRBJ2-1	NA	NA	TGTGCCAGCAGCCAAGCCCAGCGGGCGGGGACTGAGCAGTTCTTC	CASSQAQRAGTEQFF
TRBV6-7	TRBJ2-3	NA	few	TGTGCCAGCAGTTACCTCGAGGGGGACGCTTACACAGATACGCAGTATTTT	CASSYLEGDAYTDTQYF
TRBV28	TRBJ2-7	NA	few	TGTGCCAGCAGGCCATGGACGGACTCCTACGAGCAGTACTTC	CASRPWTDSYEQYF
TRBV5-6	TRBJ2-3	TRBD1	NA	TGTGCCAGCAGCAAGGACAGGCAAACAGATACGCAGTATTTT	CASSKDRQTDTQYF
TRBV27	TRBJ1-2	NA	NA	TGTGCCAGCAGTTTAAAGGCAGGGGTAGTTGATGGCTACACCTTC	CASSLKAGVVDGYTF
TRBV12-3/TRBV12-4	TRBJ2-7	NA	few	TGTGCCAGCAGTTTAGGAAACAAGAACTACGAGCAGTACTTC	CASSLGNKNYEQYF
TRBV4-2	TRBJ2-7	TRBD2	few	TGTGCCAGCAGCCAAGTTATGGCGGGGGGCCAGGACGAGCAGTACTTC	CASSQVMAGGQDEQYF
TRBV6-5	TRBJ2-7	NA	NA	TGTGCCAGCAGTTACGAGACAGCCCCCTACGAGCAGTACTTC	CASSYETAPYEQYF
TRBV20-1	TRBJ1-2	TRBD1	NA	TGCAGTGCTAGAGATCTCCAGGGGGCTAAAGGCTACACCTTC	CSARDLQGAKGYTF
TRBV20-1	TRBJ2-4	NA	NA	TGCAGTGTCCCCCGGGACTTAGCCAAAAACATTCAGTACTTC	CSVPRDLAKNIQYF
TRBV5-1	TRBJ2-7	NA	NA	TGCGCCAGCAGCTTGGCGGGAGATGCCTACGAGCAGTACTTC	CASSLAGDAYEQYF